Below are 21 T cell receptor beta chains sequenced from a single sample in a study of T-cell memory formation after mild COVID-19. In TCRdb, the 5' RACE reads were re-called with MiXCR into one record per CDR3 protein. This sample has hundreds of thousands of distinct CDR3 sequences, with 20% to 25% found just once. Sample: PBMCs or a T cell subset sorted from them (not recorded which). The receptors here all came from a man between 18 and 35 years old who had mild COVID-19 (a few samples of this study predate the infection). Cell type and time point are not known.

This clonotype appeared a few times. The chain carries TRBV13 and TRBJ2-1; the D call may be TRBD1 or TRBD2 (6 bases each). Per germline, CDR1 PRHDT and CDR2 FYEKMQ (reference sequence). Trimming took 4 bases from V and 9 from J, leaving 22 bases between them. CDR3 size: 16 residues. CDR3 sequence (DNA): TGTGCCAGCAGCTCCCTGAGGTTTGGGGGGCTGGGTGAGCAGTTCTTC. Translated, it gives CASSSLRFGGLGEQFF.

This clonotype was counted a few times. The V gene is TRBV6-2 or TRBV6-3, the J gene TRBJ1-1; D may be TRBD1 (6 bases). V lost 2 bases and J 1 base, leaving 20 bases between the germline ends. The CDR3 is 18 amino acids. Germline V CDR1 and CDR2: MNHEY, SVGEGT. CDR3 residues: CASSYRARGGDWNTEAFF. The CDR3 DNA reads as TGTGCCAGCAGTTACCGGGCCAGAGGGGGTGATTGGAACACTGAAGCTTTCTTT.

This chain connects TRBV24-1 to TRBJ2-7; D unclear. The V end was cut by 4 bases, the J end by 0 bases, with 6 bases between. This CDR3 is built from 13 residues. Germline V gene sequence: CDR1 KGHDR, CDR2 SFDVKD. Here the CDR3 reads CATSDPSSYEQYF. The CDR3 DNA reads TGTGCCACCAGTGACCCGAGCTCCTACGAGCAGTACTTC.

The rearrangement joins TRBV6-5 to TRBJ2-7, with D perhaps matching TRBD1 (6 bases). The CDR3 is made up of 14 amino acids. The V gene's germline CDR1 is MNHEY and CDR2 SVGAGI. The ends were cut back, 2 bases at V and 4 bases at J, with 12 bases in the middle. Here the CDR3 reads CASSYETGEYEQYF. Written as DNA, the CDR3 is TGTGCCAGCAGTTACGAGACAGGTGAATACGAGCAGTACTTC.

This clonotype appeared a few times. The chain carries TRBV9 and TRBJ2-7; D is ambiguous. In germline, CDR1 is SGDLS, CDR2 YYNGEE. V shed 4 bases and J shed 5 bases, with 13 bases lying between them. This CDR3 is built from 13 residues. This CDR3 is CASSPWIRDEQYF. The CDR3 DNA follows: TGTGCCAGCAGCCCATGGATTAGGGACGAGCAGTACTTC.

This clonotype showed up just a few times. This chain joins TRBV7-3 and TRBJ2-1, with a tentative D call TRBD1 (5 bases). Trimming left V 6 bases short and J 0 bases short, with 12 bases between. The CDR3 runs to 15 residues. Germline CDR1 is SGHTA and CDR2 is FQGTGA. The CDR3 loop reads CASSIGANSYNEQFF. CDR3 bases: TGTGCCAGCAGTATTGGGGCCAACTCCTACAATGAGCAGTTCTTC. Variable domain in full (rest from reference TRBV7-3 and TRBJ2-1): GAGVSQTPSNKVTEKGKYVELRCDPISGHTALYWYRQSLGQGPEFLIYFQGTGAADDSGLPNDRFFAVRPEGSVSTLKIQRTERGDSAVYLCASSIGANSYNEQFFGPGTRLTVL.

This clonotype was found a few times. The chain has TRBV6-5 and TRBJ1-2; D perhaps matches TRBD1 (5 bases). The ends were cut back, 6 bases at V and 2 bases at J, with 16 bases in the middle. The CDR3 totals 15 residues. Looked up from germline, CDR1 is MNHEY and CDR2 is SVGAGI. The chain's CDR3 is CASRGTGDPNYGYTF. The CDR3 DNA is TGTGCCAGCAGAGGGACGGGGGATCCCAACTATGGCTACACCTTC.

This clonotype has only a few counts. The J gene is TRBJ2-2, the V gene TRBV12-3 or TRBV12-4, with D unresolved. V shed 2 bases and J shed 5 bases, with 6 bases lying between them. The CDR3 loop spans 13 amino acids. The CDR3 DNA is TGTGCCAGCAGTTTATTAGAAACCGGGGAGCTGTTTTTT. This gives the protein CASSLLETGELFF.

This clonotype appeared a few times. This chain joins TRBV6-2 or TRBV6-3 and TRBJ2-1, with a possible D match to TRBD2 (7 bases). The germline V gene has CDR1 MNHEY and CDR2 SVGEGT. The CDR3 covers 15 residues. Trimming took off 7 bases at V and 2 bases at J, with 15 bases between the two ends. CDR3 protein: CASTVGGAPYNEQFF. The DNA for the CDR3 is TGTGCCAGCACCGTGGGGGGGGCCCCCTACAATGAGCAGTTCTTC.

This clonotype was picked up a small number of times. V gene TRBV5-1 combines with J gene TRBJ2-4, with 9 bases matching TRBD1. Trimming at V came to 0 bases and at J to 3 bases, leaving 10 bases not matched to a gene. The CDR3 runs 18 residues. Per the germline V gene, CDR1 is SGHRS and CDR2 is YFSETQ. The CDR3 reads CASSLVDTGGSSKNIQYF. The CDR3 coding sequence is TGCGCCAGCAGCTTGGTTGACACAGGGGGCTCGAGCAAAAACATTCAGTACTTC. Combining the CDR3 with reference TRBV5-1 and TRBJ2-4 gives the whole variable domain KAGVTQTPRYLIKTRGQQVTLSCSPISGHRSVSWYQQTPGQGLQFLFEYFSETQRNKGNFPGRFSGRQFSNSRSEMNVSTLELGDSALYLCASSLVDTGGSSKNIQYFGAGTRLSVL.

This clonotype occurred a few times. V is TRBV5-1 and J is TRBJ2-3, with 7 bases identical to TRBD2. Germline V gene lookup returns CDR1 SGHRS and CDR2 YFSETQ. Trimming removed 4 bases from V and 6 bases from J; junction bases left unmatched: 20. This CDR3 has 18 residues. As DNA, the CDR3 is TGCGCCAGCAGCCGGATGGAGGTAGTGCGGGGGACGGTGGATACGCAGTATTTT. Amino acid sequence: CASSRMEVVRGTVDTQYF.

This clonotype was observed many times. The CDR3 sequence: CASSYEATNEKLFF. The CDR3 DNA is TGCGCCAGCAGTTATGAGGCAACTAATGAAAAACTGTTTTTT. The chain uses TRBV4-3 and TRBJ1-4; D is uncertain. Germline values: CDR1 LGHNA, CDR2 YSLEER. V lost 6 bases and J 0 bases, leaving 8 bases between the germline ends. The CDR3 spans 14 residues.

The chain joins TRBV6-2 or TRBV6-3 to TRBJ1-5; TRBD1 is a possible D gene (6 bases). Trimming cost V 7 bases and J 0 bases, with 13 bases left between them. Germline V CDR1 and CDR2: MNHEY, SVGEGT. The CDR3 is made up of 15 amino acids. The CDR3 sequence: CASMLQGHSNQPQHF. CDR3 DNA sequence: TGTGCCAGCATGCTACAGGGTCATAGCAATCAGCCCCAGCATTTT.

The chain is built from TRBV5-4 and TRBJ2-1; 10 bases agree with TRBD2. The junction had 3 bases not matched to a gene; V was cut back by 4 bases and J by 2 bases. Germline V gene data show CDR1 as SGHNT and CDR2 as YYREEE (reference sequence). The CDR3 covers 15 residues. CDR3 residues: CASSSGGAAYNEQFF. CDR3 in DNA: TGTGCCAGCAGCAGCGGGGGGGCCGCCTACAATGAGCAGTTCTTC.

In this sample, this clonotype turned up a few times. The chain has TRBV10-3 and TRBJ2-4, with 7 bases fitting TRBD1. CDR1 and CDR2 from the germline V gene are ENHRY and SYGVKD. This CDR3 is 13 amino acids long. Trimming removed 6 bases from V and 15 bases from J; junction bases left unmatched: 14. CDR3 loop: CAISEPPTGSRYF. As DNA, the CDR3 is TGTGCCATCAGCGAACCCCCGACAGGGTCTCGGTACTTC.

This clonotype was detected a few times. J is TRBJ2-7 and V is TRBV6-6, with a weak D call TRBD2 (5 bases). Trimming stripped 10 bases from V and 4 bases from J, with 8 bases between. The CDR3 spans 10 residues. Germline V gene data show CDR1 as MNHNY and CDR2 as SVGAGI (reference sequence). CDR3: CATGDYEQYF. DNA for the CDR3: TGTGCCACCGGGGATTACGAGCAGTACTTC.

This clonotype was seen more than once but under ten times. CDR3 sequence (DNA): TGTGCCATCAGTGAGTTAGACAGTGAAACAGATACGCAGTATTTT. This codes for CAISELDSETDTQYF. This sequence joins TRBV10-3 and TRBJ2-3; perhaps TRBD1 as D (5 bases). V gave up 1 base and J gave up 3 bases, with 11 bases separating them. Germline assignment: CDR1 ENHRY and CDR2 SYGVKD. The CDR3 has 15 residues.

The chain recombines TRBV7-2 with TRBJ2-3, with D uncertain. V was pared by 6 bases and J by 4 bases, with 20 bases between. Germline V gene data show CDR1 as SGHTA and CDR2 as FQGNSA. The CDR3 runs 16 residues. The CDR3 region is CASRLSAGGIADTQYF. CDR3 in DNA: TGTGCCAGCAGATTATCTGCAGGTGGGATCGCAGATACGCAGTATTTT.

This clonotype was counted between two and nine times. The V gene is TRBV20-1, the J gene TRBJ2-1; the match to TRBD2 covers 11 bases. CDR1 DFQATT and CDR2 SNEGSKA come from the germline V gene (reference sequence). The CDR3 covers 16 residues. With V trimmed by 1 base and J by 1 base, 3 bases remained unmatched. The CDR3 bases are TGCAGTGCTAGAGTCCTAGCGGGGGGTTCCTACAATGAGCAGTTCTTC. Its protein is CSARVLAGGSYNEQFF.

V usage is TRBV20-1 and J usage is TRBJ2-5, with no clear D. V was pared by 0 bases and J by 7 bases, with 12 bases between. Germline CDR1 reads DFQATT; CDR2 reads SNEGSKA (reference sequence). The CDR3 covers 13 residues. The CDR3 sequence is CSARDYWGMTQYF. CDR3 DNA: TGCAGTGCTAGAGATTACTGGGGTATGACCCAGTACTTC.

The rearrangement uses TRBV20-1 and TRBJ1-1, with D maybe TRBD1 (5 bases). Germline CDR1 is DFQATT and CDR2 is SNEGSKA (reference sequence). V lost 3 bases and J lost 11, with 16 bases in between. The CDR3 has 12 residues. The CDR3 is CSASLAGHRAFF. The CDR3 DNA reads TGCAGTGCTAGTTTGGCAGGACATCGGGCTTTCTTT.